This T cell receptor beta chain derives from a study of CD8+CD57+ T cells in acquired aplastic anemia. About the research overall: Sorted cells (CD4+ and CD8+) yielded DNA amounts that averaged approximately 2.9 ug.

Worth noting for this clonotype: A much larger clone differs by one base, so this may be a read error.

Genomic DNA was employed as the template in profiling TCR beta VDJ and CDR3. TCRdb passed the reads through MiXCR, listing each CDR3 protein once. There are about 150,000 distinct CDR3 sequences in the sample; 41% occur only once, and roughly 8.4% lies in the top ten. From germline, CDR1 is SGHVS and CDR2 FQNEAQ. The CDR3 is made up of 16 amino acids. The V gene is TRBV7-8, the J gene TRBJ2-3, with TRBD2 matching 12 bases. This TCR was recovered from a human donor in good health, serving as a control. The source material was sorted CD4+, CD8+, or CD8+CD57+ T cells (not recorded which) from PBMCs. As DNA, the CDR3 is TGTGCCAGCAGCTGGGAGACTAGCGGGGGCACAGATACGCGGTATTTT. Amino acids: CASSWETSGGTDTRYF.